This T cell receptor beta chain was sequenced for a study of OX40 agonist ivuxolimab in advanced cancers. Some clones are missing from TCRdb's copy, which holds only in-frame ones; the method was immunoSEQ multiplex PCR. The profile shows about 56,000 clones, about four fifths of them singletons. This CDR3 is built from 19 residues. CDR1 is MDHEN, CDR2 SYDVKM, per germline. V lost 6 bases and J lost 4, with 28 bases in between. Only a few counts were recorded for this clone. This specimen consisted of CD4+ or CD8+ T cells sorted from blood, obtained in a trial of the OX40 agonist ivuxolimab. The chain combines TRBV28 with TRBJ2-1; possibly TRBD1 for D (6 bases). The clonotype comes from an adult with an advanced solid tumor such as melanoma, head and neck, liver or kidney cancer. CDR3 loop: CASSSTLGAQGWTYNEQFF. CDR3 bases: TGTGCCAGCAGCTCAACCCTGGGGGCGCAAGGTTGGACATACAATGAGCAGTTCTTC.